Below, 13 T cell receptor beta chains from the same sample are listed, as sequenced in a study of cytomegalovirus exposure and HLA in healthy donors. Primers included in the PCR were 60 Vbeta and 13 Jbeta primers. Clones were sequenced by immunoSEQ multiplex PCR, and TCRdb holds only the in-frame ones, with some missing. Among roughly 60,000 clones listed, about 81% were seen once. Sequencing was done on a sample of PBMCs. The receptors originated from a woman in her twenties or thirties in good health and CMV-seronegative.

The genes are TRBV29-1 and TRBJ2-5; 7 bases map to TRBD1. Germline values: CDR1 SQVTM, CDR2 ANQGSEA. V shed 4 bases and J 5 bases; nucleotides not matched to a gene: 13. The CDR3 sequence is 15 residues long. CDR3 sequence: CSVGLGAGGRETQYF. Written as DNA, the CDR3 is TGCAGCGTTGGGCTTGGGGCAGGGGGAAGGGAGACCCAGTACTTC.

This clone was observed a single time. The rearrangement links TRBV6-5 to TRBJ2-1; D may be TRBD2 (7 bases). The CDR3 loop spans 14 amino acids. Trimming stripped 4 bases from V and 10 bases from J, with 17 bases between. CDR1 is MNHEY, CDR2 SVGAGI, per germline. CDR3 sequence reads: CASSSAGGGREQFF. DNA for the CDR3: TGTGCCAGCAGTTCCGCTGGGGGGGGGCGGGAGCAGTTCTTC.

The chain recombines TRBV5-5 with TRBJ1-5, with TRBD1 identical over 10 bases. With 4 bases clipped from V and 1 base from J, the junction kept 8 bases outside the gene matches. The germline gives CDR1 SGHKS, CDR2 YYEKEE (reference sequence). The CDR3 covers 17 residues. CDR3 nucleotide sequence: TGTGCCAGCAGCCCCAGACAGGGGGCCGGGAGCAATCAGCCCCAGCATTTT. This codes for CASSPRQGAGSNQPQHF.

The V call is TRBV11-3, the J call TRBJ2-7, with D possibly matching TRBD2 (5 bases). The ends were cut back, 1 base at V and 0 bases at J, with 16 bases in the middle. Germline CDR1 SGHNT, CDR2 YENEEA. The CDR3 covers 17 residues. CDR3: CASSLAPQRKVSYEQYV. Here the CDR3 DNA reads TGTGCCAGCAGCTTAGCCCCCCAGCGGAAGGTCTCCTACGAGCAGTACGTC.

The chain recombines TRBV10-2 with TRBJ1-3; D possibly corresponds to TRBD1 (5 bases). Between the trimmed V and J ends, which lost 2 bases and 2 bases, there was a span of 7 bases. The V gene's germline CDR1 is WSHSY and CDR2 SAAADI. This CDR3 has 14 residues. CDR3 sequence reads: CASSEGGAGNTIYF. The CDR3 DNA reads as TGCGCCAGCAGTGAGGGAGGGGCTGGAAACACCATATATTTT.

The CDR3 spells CASTSFGGYEQFF. The CDR3 DNA reads as TGTGCCAGCACCTCATTTGGGGGCTATGAGCAGTTCTTC. V usage is TRBV7-2 and J usage is TRBJ2-1; a possible D gene is TRBD1 (6 bases). V shed 7 bases and J shed 8 bases, with 15 bases lying between them. Germline CDR1 and CDR2: SGHTA and FQGNSA. The CDR3 has 13 amino acids.

J is TRBJ1-1 and V is TRBV5-8, with TRBD1 as a possible D gene (6 bases). The germline V and J ends were trimmed by 4 bases and 3 bases, with 22 bases remaining between them. Germline V gene data show CDR1 as SGHTS and CDR2 as YDEGEE. CDR3 length equals 17 residues. DNA of the CDR3: TGTGCCAGCAGCCCGAGGGGGGGGCGGACTCCCTACACTGAAGCTTTCTTT. Its protein is CASSPRGGRTPYTEAFF.

The chain is built from TRBV30 and TRBJ2-6; 9 nucleotides agree with TRBD1. CDR1 and CDR2 (germline): GTSNPN, SVGIG (reference sequence). The CDR3 extends over 15 amino acids. After removal of 3 bases from V and 4 bases from J, the junction contained 4 bases not matched to a gene. CDR3 sequence (DNA): TGTGCCTGGAGGTCACAGGGGGCCGGGGCCAACGTCCTGACTTTC. This sequence encodes CAWRSQGAGANVLTF.

This clone was picked up a small number of times. The chain combines TRBV30 with TRBJ1-2; TRBD1 might be the D (5 bases). This CDR3 comprises 13 residues. The V end was cut by 2 bases, the J end by 2 bases, with 9 bases between. Looked up from germline, CDR1 is GTSNPN and CDR2 is SVGIG (reference sequence). The CDR3: CAWSLGLNYGYTF. CDR3 DNA sequence: TGTGCCTGGAGTCTGGGACTCAACTATGGCTACACCTTC.

This clone was picked up a small number of times. V and J are TRBV5-8 and TRBJ1-2; 11 bases are a match to TRBD1. CDR3 size: 15 residues. From germline, CDR1 is SGHTS and CDR2 YDEGEE. V lost 3 bases, J lost 7 bases, and 8 bases stayed unmatched. The CDR3 protein is CASSWLGQGVSGYTF. As DNA, the CDR3 is TGTGCCAGCAGCTGGTTGGGACAGGGGGTCTCTGGCTACACCTTC.

J is TRBJ2-1 and V is TRBV6-1, with D possibly matching TRBD2 (5 bases). Per germline, CDR1 MNHNS and CDR2 SASEGT. Trimming removed 2 bases at V and 5 bases at J, with 16 bases between. The CDR3 runs 16 residues. The CDR3 is CASSELGGSGNNEQFF. Written as DNA, the CDR3 is TGTGCCAGCAGTGAATTGGGCGGGTCGGGGAACAATGAGCAGTTCTTC.

The gene calls are TRBV28 and TRBJ2-1; 8 bases map to TRBD2. With 6 bases clipped from V and 3 bases from J, the junction kept 7 bases outside the gene matches. This CDR3 spans 15 amino acids. Germline V gene sequence: CDR1 MDHEN, CDR2 SYDVKM. This chain's CDR3 is CASSRKREFYNEQFF. For the CDR3, the DNA is TGTGCCAGCAGCCGCAAGCGGGAGTTCTACAATGAGCAGTTCTTC.

To note about this clone: A junction end diverges from the germline sequence, so it may reflect a read error. V is TRBV9 and J is TRBJ1-2; a possible D gene is TRBD1 (6 bases). The CDR3 length is 14 residues. The V gene's germline CDR1 is SGDLS and CDR2 YYNGEE. CDR3 in amino acids: CTSSVGQGIFGYTF. CDR3 coding DNA: TGTACCAGCAGCGTCGGGCAGGGGATCTTTGGCTACACCTTC.